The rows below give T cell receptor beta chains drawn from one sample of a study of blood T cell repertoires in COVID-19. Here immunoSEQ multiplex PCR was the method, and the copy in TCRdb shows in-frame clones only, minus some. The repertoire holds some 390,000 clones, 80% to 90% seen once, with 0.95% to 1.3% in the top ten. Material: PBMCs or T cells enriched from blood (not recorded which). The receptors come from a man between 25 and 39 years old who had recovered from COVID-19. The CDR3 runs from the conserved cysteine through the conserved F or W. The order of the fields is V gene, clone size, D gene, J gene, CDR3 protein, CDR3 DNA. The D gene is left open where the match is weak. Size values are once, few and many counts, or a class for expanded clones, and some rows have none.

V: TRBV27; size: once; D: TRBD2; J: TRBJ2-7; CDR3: CASSPGGAGNYEQYF; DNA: TGTGCCAGCAGTCCCGGGGGAGCGGGGAACTACGAGCAGTACTTC
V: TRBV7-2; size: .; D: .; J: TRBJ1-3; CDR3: CASSLAMGGSGNTIYF; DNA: TGTGCCAGCAGCTTAGCCATGGGGGGATCTGGAAACACCATATATTTT
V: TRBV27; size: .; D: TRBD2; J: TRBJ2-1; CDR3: CASSSSRGSSYNEQFF; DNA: TGTGCCAGCAGTTCCTCGCGCGGGAGCTCCTACAATGAGCAGTTCTTC
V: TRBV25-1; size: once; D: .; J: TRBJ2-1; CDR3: CASRAPGNEQFF; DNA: TGTGCCAGCAGAGCGCCCGGGAATGAGCAGTTCTTC
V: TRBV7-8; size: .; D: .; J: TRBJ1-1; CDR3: CASSLAGPEAFF; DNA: TGTGCCAGCAGCTTGGCGGGTCCTGAAGCTTTCTTT
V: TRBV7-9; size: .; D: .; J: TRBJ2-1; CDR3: CASSPPRTATYNEQFF; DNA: TGTGCCAGCAGCCCACCAAGGACAGCTACATACAATGAGCAGTTCTTC
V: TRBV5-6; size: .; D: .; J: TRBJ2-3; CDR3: CASSIPGQTDTQYF; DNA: TGTGCCAGCAGCATACCGGGACAAACAGATACGCAGTATTTT
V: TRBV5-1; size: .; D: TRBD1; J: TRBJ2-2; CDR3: CASSRMGQSTGELFF; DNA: TGCGCCAGCAGCCGGATGGGACAGAGCACCGGGGAGCTGTTTTTT
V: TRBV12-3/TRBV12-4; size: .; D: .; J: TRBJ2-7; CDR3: CASSLGQSYEQYF; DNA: TGTGCCAGCAGTTTAGGTCAGTCCTACGAGCAGTACTTC
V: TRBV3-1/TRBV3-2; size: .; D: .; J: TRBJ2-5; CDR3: CASSPIEETQYF; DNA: TGTGCCAGCAGCCCCATTGAAGAGACCCAGTACTTC
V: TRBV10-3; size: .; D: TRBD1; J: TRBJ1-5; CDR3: CAIGEQGANQPQHF; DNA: TGTGCCATCGGGGAACAGGGGGCGAATCAGCCCCAGCATTTT
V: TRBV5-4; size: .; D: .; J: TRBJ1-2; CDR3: CASSFENYGYTF; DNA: TGTGCCAGCAGCTTCGAGAACTATGGCTACACCTTC
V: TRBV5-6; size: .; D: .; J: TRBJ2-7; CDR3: CASSLAWSGVSYEQYF; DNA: TGTGCCAGCAGCTTGGCATGGAGCGGAGTCTCCTACGAGCAGTACTTC
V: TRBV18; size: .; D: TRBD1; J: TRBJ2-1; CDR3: CASSPPGQGLNEQFF; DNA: TGTGCCAGCTCACCCCCGGGACAGGGGCTCAATGAGCAGTTCTTC
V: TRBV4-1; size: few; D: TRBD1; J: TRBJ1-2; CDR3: CASSQYTTGQGVSGYGYTF; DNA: TGCGCCAGCAGCCAGTACACGACGGGACAGGGGGTTTCCGGCTATGGCTACACCTTC
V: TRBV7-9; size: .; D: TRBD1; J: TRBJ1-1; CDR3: CASSSTGAPSNTEAFF; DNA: TGTGCCAGCAGCTCGACAGGGGCCCCCTCGAACACTGAAGCTTTCTTT
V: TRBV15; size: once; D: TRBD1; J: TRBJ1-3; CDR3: CATSSRTGLSGNTIYF; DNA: TGTGCCACCAGCAGTCGGACAGGACTCTCTGGAAACACCATATATTTT
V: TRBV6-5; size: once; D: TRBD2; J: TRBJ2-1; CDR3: CASSYFAGGDNEQFF; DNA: TGTGCCAGCAGTTACTTCGCGGGAGGCGACAATGAGCAGTTCTTC
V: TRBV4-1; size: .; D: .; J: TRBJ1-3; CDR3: CASSLGGAGSSGNTIYF; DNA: TGCGCCAGCAGCCTTGGAGGGGCCGGTAGCTCTGGAAACACCATATATTTT
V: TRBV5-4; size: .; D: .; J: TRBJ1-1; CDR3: CASIAGNTEAFF; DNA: TGTGCCAGCATAGCCGGGAACACTGAAGCTTTCTTT
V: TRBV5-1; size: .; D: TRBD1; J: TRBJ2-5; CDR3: CASSLGTGTVETQYF; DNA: TGCGCCAGCAGCCTAGGGACAGGGACAGTGGAGACCCAGTACTTC
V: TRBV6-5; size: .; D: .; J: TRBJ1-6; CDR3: CASRIQGGSNSPLHF; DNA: TGTGCCAGCAGGATACAGGGTGGAAGTAATTCACCCCTCCACTTT
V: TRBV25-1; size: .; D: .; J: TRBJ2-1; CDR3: CASSELGRGEQFF; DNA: TGTGCCAGCAGTGAATTAGGACGGGGTGAGCAGTTCTTC
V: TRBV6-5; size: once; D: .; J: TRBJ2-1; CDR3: CASRTANEQFF; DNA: TGTGCCAGCCGGACAGCCAATGAGCAGTTCTTC
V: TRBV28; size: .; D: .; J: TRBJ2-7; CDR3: CASSLSGPMDEQYF; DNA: TGTGCCAGCAGTTTGAGCGGCCCAATGGACGAGCAGTACTTC
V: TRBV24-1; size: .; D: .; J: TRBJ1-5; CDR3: CATQGPNQPQHF; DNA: TGTGCCACCCAGGGGCCCAATCAGCCCCAGCATTTT
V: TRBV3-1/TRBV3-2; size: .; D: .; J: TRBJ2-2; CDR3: CASSPTGGAAGELFF; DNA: TGTGCCAGCAGCCCAACAGGCGGGGCCGCCGGGGAGCTGTTTTTT
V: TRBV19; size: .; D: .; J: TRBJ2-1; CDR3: CASSSKTTFRESYNEQFF; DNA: TGTGCCAGTAGTTCCAAAACAACGTTTCGGGAGTCATACAATGAGCAGTTCTTC
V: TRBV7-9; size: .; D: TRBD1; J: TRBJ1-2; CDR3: CASSVTGTVLYGYTF; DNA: TGTGCCAGCAGCGTGACCGGGACAGTCCTCTATGGCTACACCTTC
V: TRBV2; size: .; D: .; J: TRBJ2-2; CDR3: CAGGASNTGELFF; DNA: TGTGCCGGGGGGGCTTCGAACACCGGGGAGCTGTTTTTT
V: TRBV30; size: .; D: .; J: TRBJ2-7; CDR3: CAWSSLRGYSYEQYF; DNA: TGTGCCTGGAGTTCCCTTAGGGGTTACTCCTACGAGCAGTACTTC
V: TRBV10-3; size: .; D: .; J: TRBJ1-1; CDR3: CAIRDSNTEAFF; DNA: TGTGCCATCAGGGACAGCAACACTGAAGCTTTCTTT
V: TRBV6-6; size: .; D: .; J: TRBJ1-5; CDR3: CASSIGQNNQPQHF; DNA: TGTGCCAGCTCAATCGGACAGAACAATCAGCCCCAGCATTTT
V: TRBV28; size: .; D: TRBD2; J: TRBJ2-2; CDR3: CASSLELAGVGNTGELFF; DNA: TGTGCCAGCAGTTTGGAACTAGCGGGAGTGGGGAACACCGGGGAGCTGTTTTTT
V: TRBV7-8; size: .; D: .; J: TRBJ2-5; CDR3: CASSAREAETQYF; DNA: TGTGCCAGCAGCGCCAGGGAGGCCGAGACCCAGTACTTC
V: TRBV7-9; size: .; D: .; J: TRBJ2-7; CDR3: CASSQTGHPVYEQYF; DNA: TGTGCCAGCAGTCAAACAGGACATCCGGTTTACGAGCAGTACTTC
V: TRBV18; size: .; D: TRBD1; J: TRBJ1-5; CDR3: CASSPTGNQPQHF; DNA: TGTGCCAGCTCACCGACAGGGAATCAGCCCCAGCATTTT
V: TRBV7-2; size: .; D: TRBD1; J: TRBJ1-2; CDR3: CASSLAGGSGYTF; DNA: TGTGCCAGCAGCTTAGCAGGGGGCAGTGGCTACACCTTC
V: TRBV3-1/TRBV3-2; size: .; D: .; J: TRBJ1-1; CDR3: CASSQDRLRIEAFF; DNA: TGTGCCAGCAGCCAAGATCGACTCCGGATTGAAGCTTTCTTT
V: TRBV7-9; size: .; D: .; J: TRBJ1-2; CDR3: CASSAELYGYTF; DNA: TGTGCCAGCTCCGCAGAACTATATGGCTACACCTTC
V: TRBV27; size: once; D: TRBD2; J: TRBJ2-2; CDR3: CASSLSWLAAPTGELFF; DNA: TGTGCCAGCAGTTTATCGTGGCTAGCGGCACCCACCGGGGAGCTGTTTTTT
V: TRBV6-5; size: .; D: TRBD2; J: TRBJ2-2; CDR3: CASSVAGGRAGELFF; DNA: TGTGCCAGCAGCGTAGCGGGAGGGAGAGCCGGGGAGCTGTTTTTT
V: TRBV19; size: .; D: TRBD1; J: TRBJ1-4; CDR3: CASSIARTGARKVNEKLFF; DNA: TGTGCCAGTAGTATAGCCCGGACAGGCGCCCGGAAAGTTAATGAAAAACTGTTTTTT
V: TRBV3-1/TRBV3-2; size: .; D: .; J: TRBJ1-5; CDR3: CASSPTDINQPQHF; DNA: TGTGCCAGCAGCCCTACAGATATCAATCAGCCCCAGCATTTT
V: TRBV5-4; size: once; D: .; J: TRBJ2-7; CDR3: CASSLDGRPSDEQYF; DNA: TGTGCCAGCAGCTTGGACGGGAGACCATCCGACGAGCAGTACTTC
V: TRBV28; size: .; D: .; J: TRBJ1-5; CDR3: CASSLSSRLTRQPQHF; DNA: TGTGCCAGCAGTTTAAGTTCACGGCTAACGCGGCAGCCCCAGCATTTT
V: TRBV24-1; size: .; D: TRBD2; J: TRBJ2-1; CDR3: CATSRTSGFSNEQFF; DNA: TGTGCCACCAGTCGGACTAGCGGGTTTAGCAATGAGCAGTTCTTC
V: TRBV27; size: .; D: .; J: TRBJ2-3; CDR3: CASSSSRTDTQYF; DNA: TGTGCCAGCAGTTCTAGCCGCACAGATACGCAGTATTTT
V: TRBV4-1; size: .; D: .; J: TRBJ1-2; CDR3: CASSLGTLNYGYTF; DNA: TGCGCCAGCAGCCTGGGGACACTTAACTATGGCTACACCTTC